This TCR beta chain was retrieved from a study of human T cells and chemical hapten exposure. For the study at large: Minor volume differences among pooled libraries chiefly drove per-sample TCR yield variation. Overall study results and limits: Donors in the study had alopecia, meaning their immune response may differ from healthy people's.

There are a few counts of this clonotype. Its antigen is currently unknown. Individual cDNA molecules received unique molecular identifiers in the library. A single record per CDR3 protein comes from TCRdb applying MiXCR to the RACE reads. The sample yields roughly 74,000 distinct CDR3 sequences, approximately 35% seen once. The time point here: patch test 1, 2 weeks after DPC sensitization. The treatment here: therapeutic diphenylcyclopropenone sensitization with weekly scalp DPC. The starting material, unfractionated whole blood, was used for total RNA extraction. The CDR3 has 11 amino acids. V gave up 4 bases and J gave up 4 bases, with 4 bases separating them. Germline CDR1 is SGHTA and CDR2 is FQGNSA.

The sequence was obtained from a man in his forties with alopecia areata. Some clones in this sample may be carry-over from other donors' samples. The material sequenced was whole blood, taken in connection with sensitization to the hapten diphenylcyclopropenone (DPC). The rearrangement joins TRBV7-2 to TRBJ2-5; no reliable D call. The CDR3 loop reads CASSSGETQYF. The CDR3 DNA sequence: TGTGCCAGCAGCTCAGGAGAGACCCAGTACTTC.